Below, 8 T cell receptor beta chains from the same sample are listed, as sequenced in a study of CD8+CD57+ T cells in acquired aplastic anemia. Patients included in sequencing had previously demonstrated CD8+CD57+ cell expansion by flow cytometry. TCR beta VDJ and CDR3 profiling used genomic DNA as template. MiXCR, run by TCRdb on the reads, gives a single entry per CDR3 protein. This table has 150,000 or so distinct CDR3 sequences, approximately 52% appearing once. Sequenced input: sorted CD4+, CD8+, or CD8+CD57+ T cells (not recorded which) from PBMCs. These TCRs come from a human donor with aplastic anemia.

CDR3 residues: CSARDIRGGDTQYF. CDR3 nucleotides: TGCAGTGCTAGAGATATCAGGGGAGGAGATACGCAGTATTTT. The rearrangement links TRBV20-1 to TRBJ2-3; possibly TRBD1 or TRBD2 for D (6 bases each). V gave up 0 bases and J gave up 5 bases, with 12 bases separating them. Per the germline V gene, CDR1 is DFQATT and CDR2 is SNEGSKA (reference sequence). CDR3 length equals 14 residues.

This clonotype was recorded at least ten times. V gene TRBV6-1 combines with J gene TRBJ2-5; TRBD1 matches at 8 bases. CDR1 and CDR2 (germline): MNHNS, SASEGT. V dropped 0 bases and J dropped 5; count of bases not matched to a gene: 5. The CDR3 contains 15 residues. The CDR3 DNA sequence: TGTGCCAGCAGTGAAGCGGTGGACAGGGAGGAGACCCAGTACTTC. Protein product: CASSEAVDREETQYF.

This clonotype was recorded many times. The rearrangement uses TRBV6-1 and TRBJ2-1; 11 bases line up with TRBD1. The length of the CDR3 is 15 residues. Germline V CDR1 and CDR2: MNHNS, SASEGT. The ends lost 5 bases at V and 6 bases at J; junction bases unmatched: 6. The chain's CDR3 is CASSKGQGASNEQFF. The DNA of the CDR3 is TGTGCCAGCAGTAAAGGACAGGGGGCTAGCAATGAGCAGTTCTTC.

The chain is built from TRBV11-2 and TRBJ2-3; D unclear. The CDR3 is 15 amino acids. Germline V gene sequence: CDR1 SGHAT, CDR2 FQNNGV. Between the trimmed V and J ends, which lost 0 bases and 0 bases, there was a span of 7 bases. The DNA for the CDR3 is TGTGCCAGCAGCTTAGAGTTCGGGAGCACAGATACGCAGTATTTT. Translated, it gives CASSLEFGSTDTQYF.

The sample holds many counts of this clonotype. The chain is built from TRBV15 and TRBJ2-7; D possibly corresponds to TRBD2 (6 bases). In germline, CDR1 is LNHNV, CDR2 YYDKDF (reference sequence). The V end was cut by 1 base, the J end by 2 bases, with 18 bases between. The CDR3 runs 17 residues. For the CDR3, the DNA is TGTGCCACCAGCAGAGTTTACCCCGCGGGGTTAACCTACGAGCAGTACTTC. Translated, it gives CATSRVYPAGLTYEQYF.

This chain links TRBV15 with TRBJ1-2; 7 nucleotides agree with TRBD1. Germline loops: CDR1 LNHNV, CDR2 YYDKDF (reference sequence). The ends lost 5 bases at V and 4 bases at J; junction bases unmatched: 13. The CDR3 has 16 residues. CDR3 DNA sequence: TGTGCCACCAGCTCTCACGTGACAGGGAATGGCTATGGCTACACCTTC. This translates into CATSSHVTGNGYGYTF.

This chain links TRBV24-1 with TRBJ2-5; 12 bases match TRBD1. CDR3 length: 15 amino acids. CDR1 is KGHDR and CDR2 is SFDVKD in the germline V gene. V lost 6 bases, J lost 5 bases, and 6 bases stayed unmatched. Here the CDR3 DNA reads TGTGCCACCAGTAACCCGGGACAGGGGGCTGAGACCCAGTACTTC. This gives the protein CATSNPGQGAETQYF.

V is TRBV7-9 and J is TRBJ1-5; D is possibly TRBD1 (5 bases). The CDR3 is made up of 13 amino acids. The V end lost 4 bases, the J end lost 5 bases, and 9 bases lay between the germline ends. Germline V lookup: CDR1 SEHNR, CDR2 FQNEAQ (reference sequence). The chain's CDR3 is CASSSTVHQPQHF. Written as DNA, the CDR3 is TGTGCCAGCAGCTCGACAGTACATCAGCCCCAGCATTTT.